This entry lists 26 T cell receptor beta chains sequenced from one sample in a study of cytotoxic CD8 clonotypes in ibrutinib-treated CLL. Profiled with immunoSEQ multiplex PCR; TCRdb holds only in-frame clones, not every one. This table holds 40,000 or so clones, about 65% found once. The sequences come from PBMCs, collected after 24 months of ibrutinib treatment. Every receptor here comes from a human donor with chronic lymphocytic leukemia.

Only one count was recorded for this clone. The rearrangement uses TRBV2 and TRBJ2-5, with no clear D. This CDR3 spans 14 amino acids. CDR1 SNHLY and CDR2 FYNNEI come from the germline V gene. Trimming removed 0 bases from V and 7 bases from J, with 12 bases in between. The CDR3 loop reads CASSEALSLGTQYF. The CDR3 nucleotides read TGTGCCAGCAGTGAAGCACTTAGCCTAGGGACCCAGTACTTC.

The rearrangement joins TRBV13 to TRBJ2-7, with D perhaps TRBD1 (5 bases). The CDR3 consists of 14 residues. Trimming shortened V by 4 bases and J by 2 bases, and 12 bases separated the two germline ends. Germline CDR1 reads PRHDT; CDR2 reads FYEKMQ (reference sequence). The CDR3 loop is CASSSSRGAYEQYF. The CDR3 DNA follows: TGTGCCAGCAGCTCCAGTAGGGGCGCCTACGAGCAGTACTTC. Full variable domain (outside the CDR3, taken from reference TRBV13 and TRBJ2-7): AAGVIQSPRHLIKEKRETATLKCYPIPRHDTVYWYQQGPGQDPQFLISFYEKMQSDKGSIPDRFSAQQFSDYHSELNMSSLELGDSALYFCASSSSRGAYEQYFGPGTRLTVT.

This clone appeared many times. J is TRBJ1-2 and V is TRBV2, with D perhaps TRBD1 (5 bases). V dropped 3 bases and J dropped 3 bases, with 14 bases sitting between them. The CDR3 consists of 15 residues. Per germline, CDR1 SNHLY and CDR2 FYNNEI. This chain's CDR3 is CASSDFGTFDYGYTF. In DNA form, the CDR3 reads TGTGCCAGCAGTGATTTTGGGACCTTTGACTATGGCTACACCTTC.

The chain couples TRBV6-5 to TRBJ1-5; D is unclear. The CDR3 has 15 residues. With 5 bases removed from V and 5 bases from J, the gap between germline ends came to 16 bases. Germline V lookup: CDR1 MNHEY, CDR2 SVGAGI. CDR3 loop: CASSGNTPQYQPQHF. DNA of the CDR3: TGTGCCAGCAGTGGAAATACCCCCCAATATCAGCCCCAGCATTTT.

The chain carries TRBV29-1 and TRBJ1-1; perhaps TRBD1 as D (5 bases). V shed 6 bases and J shed 0 bases, with 11 bases lying between them. This CDR3 is 13 amino acids long. The germline V gene has CDR1 SQVTM and CDR2 ANQGSEA. CDR3 sequence reads: CSVEGRLNTEAFF. The CDR3 coding sequence is TGCAGCGTGGAGGGACGGTTGAACACTGAAGCTTTCTTT. The full variable domain, with the rest looked up from reference TRBV29-1 and TRBJ1-1, is SAVISQKPSRDICQRGTSLTIQCQVDSQVTMMFWYRQQPGQSLTLIATANQGSEATYESGFVIDKFPISRPNLTFSTLTVSNMSPEDSSIYLCSVEGRLNTEAFFGQGTRLTVV.

V is TRBV7-2 and J is TRBJ1-5, with D uncertain. The V end was cut by 1 base, the J end by 2 bases, with 6 bases between. CDR1 SGHTA and CDR2 FQGNSA come from the germline V gene. The CDR3 extends over 14 amino acids. In DNA, the CDR3 is TGTGCCAGCAGCTTAGGATTGGGCAATCAGCCCCAGCATTTT. Protein sequence: CASSLGLGNQPQHF. The full variable domain, completed using reference TRBV7-2 and TRBJ1-5, is GAGVSQSPSNKVTEKGKDVELRCDPISGHTALYWYRQSLGQGLEFLIYFQGNSAPDKSGLPSDRFSAERTGGSVSTLTIQRTQQEDSAVYLCASSLGLGNQPQHFGDGTRLSIL.

The V gene is TRBV27, the J gene TRBJ2-7; D perhaps matches TRBD2 (5 bases). The CDR3 loop spans 14 amino acids. Trimming pared 6 bases from V and 0 bases from J, leaving 12 bases between. CDR1 is MNHEY and CDR2 is SMNVEV in the germline V gene (reference sequence). CDR3 region: CASRERISSYEQYF. The DNA for the CDR3 is TGTGCCAGCAGGGAGCGGATCAGCTCCTACGAGCAGTACTTC.

The genes are TRBV29-1 and TRBJ2-7; 8 bases map to TRBD2. With V trimmed by 4 bases and J by 3 bases, 8 bases remained unmatched. The CDR3 is 14 residues long. Germline V CDR1 and CDR2: SQVTM, ANQGSEA. The CDR3 sequence: CSVVLAGFHYEQYF. The CDR3 DNA reads TGCAGCGTTGTTCTAGCGGGCTTCCACTACGAGCAGTACTTC.

This clone was counted only a few times. Other DNA sequences in this sample translate to the same CDR3. V and J are TRBV6-5 and TRBJ1-2; 7 bases line up with TRBD1. The trim removed 5 bases at V and 4 bases at J, leaving 4 bases unmatched. The CDR3 totals 13 residues. Per germline, CDR1 MNHEY and CDR2 SVGAGI. The CDR3 DNA is TGTGCCAGCAGTAGGGGACAGATCTATGGCTACACCTTC. This sequence encodes CASSRGQIYGYTF.

The chain couples TRBV5-1 to TRBJ1-6; D gene uncertain. CDR3 length equals 15 residues. Germline V lookup: CDR1 SGHRS, CDR2 YFSETQ. Trimming shortened V by 0 bases and J by 7 bases, and 11 bases separated the two germline ends. The DNA of the CDR3 is TGCGCCAGCAGCTTGGAAGGGCGGGAGAATTCACCCCTCCACTTT. This codes for CASSLEGRENSPLHF.

The V and J genes are TRBV5-1 and TRBJ2-2; no clear D. Germline loops: CDR1 SGHRS, CDR2 YFSETQ. The germline V and J ends were trimmed by 4 bases and 5 bases, with 15 bases remaining between them. CDR3 length: 15 amino acids. The CDR3 loop reads CASSAKPLGTGELFF. The CDR3 DNA follows: TGCGCCAGCAGCGCGAAGCCCTTAGGGACCGGGGAGCTGTTTTTT. The entire variable domain, with the rest obtained from reference TRBV5-1 and TRBJ2-2, is as follows: KAGVTQTPRYLIKTRGQQVTLSCSPISGHRSVSWYQQTPGQGLQFLFEYFSETQRNKGNFPGRFSGRQFSNSRSEMNVSTLELGDSALYLCASSAKPLGTGELFFGEGSRLTVL.

This clone occurred a few times. The CDR3 here is CASSTKGRGNGTDTQYF. In nucleotides, the CDR3 is TGTGCCAGCAGCACAAAGGGTCGCGGGAACGGCACAGATACGCAGTATTTT. This chain uses TRBV7-6 with TRBJ2-3; D may be TRBD2 (6 bases). The germline V gene encodes CDR1 SGHVS and CDR2 FNYEAQ. The CDR3 length is 17 residues. Deletions cut 5 bases from V and 1 base from J, with 19 bases between.

V usage is TRBV2 and J usage is TRBJ2-3; TRBD2 aligns across 9 bases. V shed 7 bases, J shed 2 bases, and the junction held 4 bases outside the gene matches. The CDR3 is 14 amino acids. Germline V gene lookup returns CDR1 SNHLY and CDR2 FYNNEI. The CDR3 coding sequence is TGTGCCAGCAAGGCGGGAGGGCCCACAGATACGCAGTATTTT. It translates to CASKAGGPTDTQYF.

This CDR3 reads CASSGRGLGDTEAFF. The CDR3 nucleotides read TGCGCCAGCAGCGGCAGGGGTCTAGGAGACACTGAAGCTTTCTTT. The V and J genes are TRBV5-1 and TRBJ1-1, with D possibly TRBD1 on 6 matching bases. CDR3 length: 15 residues. Germline V lookup: CDR1 SGHRS, CDR2 YFSETQ. Between the trimmed V and J ends, which lost 4 bases and 3 bases, there was a span of 16 bases.

This clone has a handful of counts. The V call is TRBV7-9, the J call TRBJ1-2; 10 nucleotides agree with TRBD1. This CDR3 has 16 amino acids. CDR1 SEHNR and CDR2 FQNEAQ come from the germline V gene (reference sequence). Losses at the gene ends were 4 bases for V and 6 bases for J; bases not matched to a gene: 11. CDR3 in amino acids: CASSSRRDRGSHGYTF. The CDR3 nucleotides are TGTGCCAGCAGCTCCCGACGGGACAGGGGTTCCCATGGCTACACCTTC.

The rearrangement uses TRBV21-1 and TRBJ1-2; the D call of TRBD1 is as the table states it, not checked on the DNA. TRBV21-1 is a known pseudogene. The CDR3 contains 16 residues. The CDR3 coding sequence is TGTGCCAGCAGCAAAGCCAAACAGGGGTTTGCGTCGGGCTACACCTTC. Its translation: CASSKAKQGFASGYTF.

There are a few counts of this clone. The chain combines TRBV18 with TRBJ2-7; TRBD2 agrees at 12 bases. After removal of 3 bases from V and 2 bases from J, the junction contained 5 bases not matched to a gene. Germline loops: CDR1 KGHSH, CDR2 LQKENI. The CDR3 is made up of 16 amino acids. Written as DNA, the CDR3 is TGTGCCAGCTCACCTGGGACTAGCGGGCGTACCTACGAGCAGTACTTC. This translates into CASSPGTSGRTYEQYF.

This clone turned up a few times. This chain joins TRBV6-1 and TRBJ2-1; 8 positions match TRBD2. Germline assignment: CDR1 MNHNS and CDR2 SASEGT. The ends lost 2 bases at V and 4 bases at J; junction bases unmatched: 4. This CDR3 is 15 amino acids long. The CDR3 coding sequence is TGTGCCAGCAGTGAAATGGGACTAGGTTACAATGAGCAGTTCTTC. This codes for CASSEMGLGYNEQFF.

CDR3 nucleotides: TGCGCCGTCTCTAGCGGGCCTGAGCAGTTCTTC. Its protein is CAVSSGPEQFF. The rearrangement uses TRBV4-1 and TRBJ2-1, with 8 nucleotides matching TRBD2. Germline V gene data show CDR1 as MGHRA and CDR2 as YSYEKL. Unmatched junction bases numbered 6, after V lost 11 bases and J lost 9 bases. The CDR3 runs to 11 residues.

The V gene is TRBV15, the J gene TRBJ1-4, with unresolved D. Trimming removed 2 bases at V and 8 bases at J, with 12 bases between. Germline V lookup: CDR1 LNHNV, CDR2 YYDKDF (reference sequence). CDR3 length equals 14 residues. CDR3 protein: CATSRIDPEEKLFF. CDR3 DNA sequence: TGTGCCACCAGCAGAATAGATCCGGAAGAAAAACTGTTTTTT.

J is TRBJ2-1 and V is TRBV11-3; 10 bases agree with TRBD2. CDR1 is SGHNT and CDR2 is YENEEA in the germline V gene. This CDR3 has 14 amino acids. V shed 8 bases, J shed 7 bases, and the junction held 8 bases outside the gene matches. The CDR3 region is CASSDSGRLNEQFF. The CDR3 DNA is TGTGCCAGCTCGGATAGCGGGAGGTTGAATGAGCAGTTCTTC.

In this sample, this clone turned up a few times. This chain joins TRBV11-1 and TRBJ1-6, with D uncertain. The germline gives CDR1 SGHAT, CDR2 FQDESV (reference sequence). V shed 2 bases and J shed 7 bases, with 6 bases lying between them. The CDR3 has 13 amino acids. In nucleotides, the CDR3 is TGTGCCAGCAGCTTACCAACAAATTCACCCCTCCACTTT. Translating it yields CASSLPTNSPLHF.

The CDR3 DNA reads TGTGCCAGCAGTTCCCTGACAGGGGGCTATAGCAATCAGCCCCAGCATTTT. It specifies CASSSLTGGYSNQPQHF. This chain joins TRBV27 and TRBJ1-5; TRBD1 matches at 10 bases. The CDR3 extends over 17 amino acids. Germline loops: CDR1 MNHEY, CDR2 SMNVEV (reference sequence). Trimming removed 4 bases from V and 0 bases from J; junction bases left unmatched: 6.

The chain has TRBV4-1 and TRBJ2-5, with D maybe TRBD1 (5 bases). V lost 4 bases, J lost 2 bases, and 17 bases lay in between. The CDR3 covers 16 residues. CDR1 is MGHRA and CDR2 is YSYEKL in the germline V gene. CDR3 region: CASSRLLPSGQETQYF. CDR3 sequence (DNA): TGCGCCAGCAGCCGTCTCCTCCCCTCAGGGCAAGAGACCCAGTACTTC.

This chain links TRBV6-6 with TRBJ2-7; D is undetermined. V lost 6 bases to trimming and J lost 6 bases, with 12 bases between them. The CDR3 runs to 12 residues. Germline V CDR1 and CDR2: MNHNY, SVGAGI (reference sequence). The CDR3 loop reads CASSPDGFEQYF. CDR3 coding DNA: TGTGCCAGCAGCCCAGACGGTTTCGAGCAGTACTTC.

This clone was counted only a few times. The chain employs TRBV7-9 and TRBJ1-2, with D possibly being TRBD1 (5 bases). The ends were cut back, 0 bases at V and 2 bases at J, with 7 bases in the middle. CDR1 is SEHNR and CDR2 is FQNEAQ in the germline V gene (reference sequence). The CDR3 extends over 14 amino acids. CDR3 protein: CASSLAQGNYGYTF. The CDR3 DNA sequence: TGTGCCAGCAGCTTAGCCCAGGGAAACTATGGCTACACCTTC.